This entry lists 4 T cell receptor beta chains sequenced from one sample in a study of blood T cell repertoires in COVID-19. Generated by immunoSEQ multiplex PCR, the TCRdb table keeps only in-frame clones and is missing some. The data contain 180,000 or so clones, approximately 88% of them singletons. Sequencing input: PBMCs or T cells enriched from blood (not recorded which). These receptors all come from a woman aged 55-70 years who had recovered from COVID-19.

The V gene is TRBV9, the J gene TRBJ1-1; D is undetermined. With 1 base removed from V and 3 bases from J, the gap between germline ends came to 7 bases. The CDR3 consists of 13 residues. The germline gives CDR1 SGDLS, CDR2 YYNGEE. The CDR3 coding sequence is TGTGCCAGCAGCGTAATGAGGGACACTGAAGCTTTCTTT. It translates to CASSVMRDTEAFF.

The chain uses TRBV3-1 (or the pseudogene TRBV3-2) and TRBJ2-3, with D tentatively TRBD1 (6 bases). Trimming stripped 1 base from V and 1 base from J, with 12 bases between. Germline V gene data show CDR1 as LGHDT and CDR2 as YNNKEL (reference sequence). The length of the CDR3 is 16 residues. The CDR3 reads CASSQGGRFGTDTQYF. In DNA, the CDR3 is TGTGCCAGCAGCCAAGGGGGGCGATTTGGCACAGATACGCAGTATTTT.

V gene TRBV30 combines with J gene TRBJ1-6; 10 bases are shared with TRBD1. Trimming removed 5 bases from V and 7 bases from J; junction bases left unmatched: 5. CDR3 length equals 14 residues. CDR1 is GTSNPN, CDR2 SVGIG, per germline (reference sequence). CDR3 sequence reads: CAWVRDRGNSPLHF. CDR3 bases: TGTGCCTGGGTCCGGGACAGGGGAAATTCACCCCTCCACTTT.

The J gene is TRBJ1-2, the V gene TRBV5-1; weak D call: TRBD1 (5 bases). The V gene's germline CDR1 is SGHRS and CDR2 YFSETQ. The CDR3 contains 15 residues. V was trimmed by 4 bases and J by 4 bases, leaving 17 bases between them. CDR3 loop: CASSGGPGEGYGYTF. The CDR3 nucleotides are TGCGCCAGCAGCGGGGGACCGGGAGAGGGCTATGGCTACACCTTC.